This T cell receptor beta chain is drawn from a study of patients and donors after allogeneic stem cell transplantation. Germline loops: CDR1 MNHEY, CDR2 SMNVEV (reference sequence). This CDR3 has 12 residues. V lost 7 bases, J lost 6 bases, and 10 bases lay in between. TCRdb processed the RT-PCR reads anew with MiXCR; each CDR3 protein has one entry. The table shows hundreds of thousands of distinct CDR3 sequences, with under 20% occurring only once. The sample was blood, either unsorted or a sorted T cell fraction (not recorded which). The origin of this receptor is a human donor who was either an allogeneic HSCT recipient or a stem cell or donor lymphocyte infusion donor (not recorded which). It is not recorded whose cells these are; they may come from a transplant donor. V is TRBV27 and J is TRBJ2-4; D may be TRBD1 or TRBD2 (6 bases each). DNA of the CDR3: TGTGCCAGCAAAGGGGGAGGAAACATTCAGTACTTC. Protein sequence: CASKGGGNIQYF.